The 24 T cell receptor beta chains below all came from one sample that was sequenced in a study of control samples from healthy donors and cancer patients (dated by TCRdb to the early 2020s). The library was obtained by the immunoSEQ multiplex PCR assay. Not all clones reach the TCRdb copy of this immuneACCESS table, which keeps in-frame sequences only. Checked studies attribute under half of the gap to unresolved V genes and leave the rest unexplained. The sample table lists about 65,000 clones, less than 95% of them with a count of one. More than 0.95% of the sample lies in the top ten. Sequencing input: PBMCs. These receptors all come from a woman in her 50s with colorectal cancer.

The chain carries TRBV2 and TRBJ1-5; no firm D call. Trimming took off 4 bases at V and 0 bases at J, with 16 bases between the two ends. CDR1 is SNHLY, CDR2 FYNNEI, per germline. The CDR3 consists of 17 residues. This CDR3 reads CASSAYTGVPSNQPQHF. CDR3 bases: TGTGCCAGCAGTGCCTACACCGGGGTCCCTAGCAATCAGCCCCAGCATTTT.

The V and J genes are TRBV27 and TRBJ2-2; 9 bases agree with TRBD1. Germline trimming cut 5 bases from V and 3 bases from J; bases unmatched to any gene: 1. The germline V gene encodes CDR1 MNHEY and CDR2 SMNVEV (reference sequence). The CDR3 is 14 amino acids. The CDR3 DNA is TGTGCCAGCAGTCACAGGGGGCACACCGGGGAGCTGTTTTTT. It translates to CASSHRGHTGELFF.

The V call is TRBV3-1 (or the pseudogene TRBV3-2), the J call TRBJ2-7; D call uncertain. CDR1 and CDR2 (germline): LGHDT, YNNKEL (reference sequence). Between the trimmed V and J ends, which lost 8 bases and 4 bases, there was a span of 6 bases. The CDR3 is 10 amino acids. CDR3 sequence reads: CASGEYEQYF. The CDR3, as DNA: TGTGCCAGCGGGGAATACGAGCAGTACTTC.

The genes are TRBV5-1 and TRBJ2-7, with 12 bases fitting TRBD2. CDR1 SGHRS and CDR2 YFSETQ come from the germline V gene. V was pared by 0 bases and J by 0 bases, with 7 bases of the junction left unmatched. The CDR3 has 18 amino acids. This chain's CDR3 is CASSLATSGGLSSYEQYF. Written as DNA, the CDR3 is TGCGCCAGCAGCTTGGCTACTAGCGGGGGGCTGAGCTCCTACGAGCAGTACTTC.

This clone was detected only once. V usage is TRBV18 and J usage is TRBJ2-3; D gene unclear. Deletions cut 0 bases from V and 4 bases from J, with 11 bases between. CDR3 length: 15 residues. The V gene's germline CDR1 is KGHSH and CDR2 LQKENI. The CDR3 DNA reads TGTGCCAGCTCACCACCCCCGGGCATCGCAGATACGCAGTATTTT. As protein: CASSPPPGIADTQYF.

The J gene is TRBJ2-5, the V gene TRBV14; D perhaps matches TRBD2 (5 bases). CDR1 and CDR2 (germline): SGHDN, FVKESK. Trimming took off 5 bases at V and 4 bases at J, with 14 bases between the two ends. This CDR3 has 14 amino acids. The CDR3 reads CASSSQTIRETQYF. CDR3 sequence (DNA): TGTGCCAGCAGCTCCCAGACTATCAGAGAGACCCAGTACTTC.

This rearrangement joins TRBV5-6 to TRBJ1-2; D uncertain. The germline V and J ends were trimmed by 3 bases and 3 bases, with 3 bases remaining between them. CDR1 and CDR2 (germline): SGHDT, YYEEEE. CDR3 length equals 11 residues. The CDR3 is CASSSDYGYTF. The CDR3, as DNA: TGTGCCAGCAGCTCCGACTATGGCTACACCTTC.

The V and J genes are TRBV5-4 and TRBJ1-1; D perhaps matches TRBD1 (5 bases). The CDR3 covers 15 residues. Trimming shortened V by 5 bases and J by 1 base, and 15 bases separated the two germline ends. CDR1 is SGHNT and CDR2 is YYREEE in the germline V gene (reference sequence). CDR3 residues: CASSPGTGGNTEAFF. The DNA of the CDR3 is TGTGCCAGCAGTCCCGGCACCGGGGGGAACACTGAAGCTTTCTTT.

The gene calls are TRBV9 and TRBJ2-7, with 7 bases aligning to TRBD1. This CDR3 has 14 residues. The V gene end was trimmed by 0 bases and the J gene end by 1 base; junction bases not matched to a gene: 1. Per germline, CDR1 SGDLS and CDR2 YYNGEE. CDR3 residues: CASSVGDSSYEQYF. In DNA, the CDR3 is TGTGCCAGCAGCGTAGGGGACAGTTCCTACGAGCAGTACTTC.

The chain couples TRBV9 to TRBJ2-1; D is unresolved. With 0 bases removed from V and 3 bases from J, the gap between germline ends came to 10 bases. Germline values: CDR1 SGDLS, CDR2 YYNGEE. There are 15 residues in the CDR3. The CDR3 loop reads CASSVGSSLYNEQFF. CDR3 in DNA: TGTGCCAGCAGCGTAGGGAGTTCTCTCTACAATGAGCAGTTCTTC.

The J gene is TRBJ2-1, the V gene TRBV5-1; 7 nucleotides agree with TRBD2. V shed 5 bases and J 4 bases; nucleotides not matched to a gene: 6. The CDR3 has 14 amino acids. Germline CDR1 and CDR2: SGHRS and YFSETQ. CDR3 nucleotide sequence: TGCGCCAGCAGAAGAGAGCGGGGATACAATGAGCAGTTCTTC. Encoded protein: CASRRERGYNEQFF.

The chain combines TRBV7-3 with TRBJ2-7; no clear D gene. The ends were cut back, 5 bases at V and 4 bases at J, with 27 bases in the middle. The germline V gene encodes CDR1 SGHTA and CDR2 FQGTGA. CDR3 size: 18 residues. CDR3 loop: CASSLYGPGLGPMYEQYF. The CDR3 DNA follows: TGTGCCAGCAGCCTTTACGGGCCAGGCCTCGGGCCGATGTACGAGCAGTACTTC.

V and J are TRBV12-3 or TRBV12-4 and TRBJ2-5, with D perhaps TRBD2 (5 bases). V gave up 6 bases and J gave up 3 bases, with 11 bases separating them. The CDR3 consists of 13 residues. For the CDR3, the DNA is TGTGCCAGCAGCCGATTGGAGGAAGAGACCCAGTACTTC. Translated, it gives CASSRLEEETQYF.

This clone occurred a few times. In DNA form, the CDR3 reads TGTGCCAGCAGCACCGACGGAGGGCTAAGATCACCCCTCCACTTT. Translated, it gives CASSTDGGLRSPLHF. V and J are TRBV5-6 and TRBJ1-6; no clear D. This CDR3 has 15 amino acids. The germline V and J ends were trimmed by 4 bases and 10 bases, with 18 bases remaining between them. From germline, CDR1 is SGHDT and CDR2 YYEEEE.

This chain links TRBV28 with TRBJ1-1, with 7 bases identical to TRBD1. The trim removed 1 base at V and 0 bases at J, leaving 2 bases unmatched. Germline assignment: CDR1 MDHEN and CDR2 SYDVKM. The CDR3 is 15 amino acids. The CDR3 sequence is CASSLFRGMNTEAFF. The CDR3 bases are TGTGCCAGCAGTTTATTCAGGGGGATGAACACTGAAGCTTTCTTT.

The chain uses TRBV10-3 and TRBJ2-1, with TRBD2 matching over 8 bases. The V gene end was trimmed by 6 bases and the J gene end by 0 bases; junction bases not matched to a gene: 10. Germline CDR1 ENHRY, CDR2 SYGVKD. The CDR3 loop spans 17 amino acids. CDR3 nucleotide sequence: TGTGCCATCAGCCGAAGCCGGGGGGGGAGCTCCTACAATGAGCAGTTCTTC. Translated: CAISRSRGGSSYNEQFF.

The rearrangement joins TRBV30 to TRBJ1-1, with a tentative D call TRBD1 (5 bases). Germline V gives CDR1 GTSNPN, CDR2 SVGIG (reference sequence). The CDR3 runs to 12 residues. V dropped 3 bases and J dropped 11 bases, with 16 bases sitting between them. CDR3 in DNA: TGTGCCTGGAGCAGGGCGGGGGGAAGGGCTTTCTTT. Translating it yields CAWSRAGGRAFF.

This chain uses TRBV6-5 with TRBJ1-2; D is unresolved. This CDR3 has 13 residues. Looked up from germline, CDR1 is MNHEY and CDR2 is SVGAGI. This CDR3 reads CASRSPTNYGYTF. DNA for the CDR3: TGTGCTTCCCGGAGCCCTACTAACTATGGCTACACCTTC.

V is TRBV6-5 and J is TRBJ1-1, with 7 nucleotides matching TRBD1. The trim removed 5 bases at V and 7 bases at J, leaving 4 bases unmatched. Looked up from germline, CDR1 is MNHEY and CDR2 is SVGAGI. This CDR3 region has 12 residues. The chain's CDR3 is CASSNRGFEAFF. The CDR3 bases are TGTGCCAGCAGTAACAGGGGCTTTGAAGCTTTCTTT.

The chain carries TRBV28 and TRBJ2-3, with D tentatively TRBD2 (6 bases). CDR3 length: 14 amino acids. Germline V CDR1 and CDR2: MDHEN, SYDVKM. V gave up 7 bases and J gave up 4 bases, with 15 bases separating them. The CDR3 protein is CASTAASEADTQYF. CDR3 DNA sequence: TGTGCCAGCACGGCGGCTAGCGAGGCAGATACGCAGTATTTT.

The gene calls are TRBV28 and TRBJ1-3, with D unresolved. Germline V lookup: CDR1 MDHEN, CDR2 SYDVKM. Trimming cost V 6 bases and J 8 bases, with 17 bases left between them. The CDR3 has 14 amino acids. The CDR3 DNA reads TGTGCCAGCAGCTCACACCTTCAACGCCACACCATATATTTT. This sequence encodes CASSSHLQRHTIYF.

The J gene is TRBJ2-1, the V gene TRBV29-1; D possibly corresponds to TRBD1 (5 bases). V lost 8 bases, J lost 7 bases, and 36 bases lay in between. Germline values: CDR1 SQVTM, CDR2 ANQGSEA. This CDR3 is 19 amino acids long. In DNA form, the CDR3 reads TGCAGCCTGCGTTTCTCCCCTCGCCCAGGGTTCTCCGTACGAAATGAGCAGTTCTTC. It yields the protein CSLRFSPRPGFSVRNEQFF.

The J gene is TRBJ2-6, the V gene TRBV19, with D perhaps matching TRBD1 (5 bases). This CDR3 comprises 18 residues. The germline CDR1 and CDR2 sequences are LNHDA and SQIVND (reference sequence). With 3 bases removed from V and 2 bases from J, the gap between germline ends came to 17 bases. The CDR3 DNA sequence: TGTGCCAGTAGTATGGCAGGGCGCGGTGGTCCTGGGGCCAACGTCCTGACTTTC. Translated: CASSMAGRGGPGANVLTF.

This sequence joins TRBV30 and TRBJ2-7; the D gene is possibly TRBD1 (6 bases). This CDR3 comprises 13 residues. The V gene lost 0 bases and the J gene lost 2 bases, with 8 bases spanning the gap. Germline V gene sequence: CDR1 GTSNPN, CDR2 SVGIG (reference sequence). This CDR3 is CAWSVEGAYEQYF. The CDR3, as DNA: TGTGCCTGGAGTGTAGAGGGGGCCTACGAGCAGTACTTC.